This T cell receptor (beta chain) derives from a study of human T cells and chemical hapten exposure. Overall study findings and caveats: Donors, who had alopecia, may show an immune response that differs from healthy people's.

V lost 0 bases to trimming and J lost 5 bases, with 11 bases between them. The CDR3 covers 14 residues. Germline CDR1 and CDR2: SGHRS and YFSETQ. A single record per CDR3 protein comes from TCRdb applying MiXCR to the RACE reads. The repertoire holds 150,000 to 200,000 distinct CDR3 sequences, with 25% to 35% as singletons. Time point: pre-sensitization, week 0. Treatment in this sample: therapeutic diphenylcyclopropenone sensitization with weekly scalp DPC. This clonotype has a count of ten or more. Its specificity is not known. The TCR sequence derives from a woman in her 30s with alopecia areata. Some clones in this sample may be carry-over from other donors' samples. The rearrangement joins TRBV5-1 to TRBJ1-1; possible D gene TRBD1, 6 bases. This sample comprised whole blood, obtained in connection with sensitization to the hapten diphenylcyclopropenone (DPC). This chain's CDR3 is CASSLEGGRTEAFF. Here the CDR3 DNA reads TGCGCCAGCAGCTTGGAGGGGGGGAGAACTGAAGCTTTCTTT.